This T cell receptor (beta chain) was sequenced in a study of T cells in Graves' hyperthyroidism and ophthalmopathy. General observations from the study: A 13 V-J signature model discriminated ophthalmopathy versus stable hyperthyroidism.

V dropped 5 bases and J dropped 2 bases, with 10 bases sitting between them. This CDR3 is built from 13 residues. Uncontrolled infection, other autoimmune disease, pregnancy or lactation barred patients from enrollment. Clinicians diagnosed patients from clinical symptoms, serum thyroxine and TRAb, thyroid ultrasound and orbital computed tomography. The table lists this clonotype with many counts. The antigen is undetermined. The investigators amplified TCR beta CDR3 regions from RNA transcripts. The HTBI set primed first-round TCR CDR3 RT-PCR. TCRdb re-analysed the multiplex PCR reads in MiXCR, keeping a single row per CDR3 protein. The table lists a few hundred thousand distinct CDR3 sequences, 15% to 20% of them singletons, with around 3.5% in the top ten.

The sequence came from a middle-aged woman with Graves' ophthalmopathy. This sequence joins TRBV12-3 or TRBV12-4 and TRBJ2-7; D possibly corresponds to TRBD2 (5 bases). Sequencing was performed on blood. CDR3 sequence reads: CASSMGVTYEQYF. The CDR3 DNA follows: TGTGCCAGCAGTATGGGAGTTACCTACGAGCAGTACTTC.